This is a list of T cell receptor beta chains from one sample in a study of CXCR3-negative and CXCR3-positive naive CD8 T cells. With the 5' RACE reads reprocessed, TCRdb shows one record per CDR3 protein and no DNA. The sample table includes 6,900 or so distinct CDR3 sequences. Source material: naive CXCR3+ CD8+ T cells from blood. These receptors were taken from a human donor in good health. Some clones in this sample may be carry-over from other donors' samples. The CDR3 runs from the conserved cysteine through the conserved F or W. Size is omitted from some rows. Given values are once, few, many or a class for expanded clones.

length	V	J	size	CDR3
13	TRBV7-3	TRBJ2-1	NA	CASSLLNYNEQFF
15	TRBV29-1	TRBJ2-1	medium-sized	CSVEEGGLPWNEQFF
14	TRBV6-6	TRBJ1-1	medium-sized	CASTPDRGRSEAFF
14	TRBV7-2	TRBJ2-2	NA	CASSLVLGAGELFF
16	TRBV18	TRBJ1-3	NA	CASSPDVTVPGNTIYF
16	TRBV10-3	TRBJ1-3	medium-sized	CAISEPTTYSGNTIYF
13	TRBV5-1	TRBJ2-7	medium-sized	CASSLEGRNEQYF
13	TRBV15	TRBJ2-5	NA	CATRGREGETQYF
11	TRBV20-1	TRBJ2-7	NA	CSAQGLGEQYF
19	TRBV7-9	TRBJ2-1	medium-sized	CASSLALAGAWGSYNEQFF
17	TRBV6-6	TRBJ1-5	medium-sized	CASSYSGQEPFNQPQHF
16	TRBV29-1	TRBJ2-3	medium-sized	CSVERCGGPITDTQYF
14	TRBV20-1	TRBJ2-1	NA	CSARLAGLYNEQFF
12	TRBV29-1	TRBJ2-2	NA	CSVVGGTGELFF
17	TRBV5-1	TRBJ2-2	medium-sized	CASSFPQGGGDTGELFF
14	TRBV5-1	TRBJ2-5	NA	CASSPAQGQETQYF